This T cell receptor (beta chain) derives from a study of regulatory T cells in long-lasting Graves disease. Study-level background: Newly diagnosed Graves' patients had taken antithyroid drugs under 3 months.

The time point here: newly diagnosed GD, antithyroid drugs for less than 3 months. Generation of the TCR library employed RNA extracted from PBMCs. Investigators prepared the TCR beta libraries by applying iRepertoire HTBI primers and Arm-PCR of CDR3 regions. Authors' analysis steps: Overall, samples carried some 67 TRBV and 14 TRBJ segments. Via MiXCR, TCRdb re-called the multiplex PCR reads, giving one row per CDR3 protein. The V and J calls here are based on TCRdb, not the publication. The sample has some 600,000 distinct CDR3 sequences; about 16% are singletons. General study points: Persistent-disease Graves' patients showed less TCR diversity than new cases.

V gave up 0 bases and J gave up 5 bases; unmatched junction bases: 4. This CDR3 contains 14 residues. CDR1 and CDR2 from the germline V gene are DFQATT and SNEGSKA (reference sequence). A word on this clonotype: Antigen unknown.

The same data also contributed to another study, on T cells in Graves' hyperthyroidism and ophthalmopathy. That work states: The majority of expanded thyroid clonotypes above 0.001 also appeared in blood.

The TCR was taken from a man in his late teens or twenties with Graves disease. The rearrangement joins TRBV20-1 to TRBJ2-5, with 9 nucleotides matching TRBD1. Sequencing was performed on peripheral blood mononuclear cells (PBMCs), taken at new diagnosis, from a patient treated with antithyroid drugs. Written as DNA, the CDR3 is TGCAGTGCTAGAGAGGGACAGGGCCTTGAGACCCAGTACTTC. Translated, it gives CSAREGQGLETQYF.